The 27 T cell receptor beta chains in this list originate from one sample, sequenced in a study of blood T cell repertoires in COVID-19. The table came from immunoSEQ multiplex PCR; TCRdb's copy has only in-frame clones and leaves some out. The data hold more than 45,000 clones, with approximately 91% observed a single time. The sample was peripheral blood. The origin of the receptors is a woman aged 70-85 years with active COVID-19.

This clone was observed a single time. The DNA of the CDR3 is TGTGCCAGCTCACCCAAGCTGCTTTCAACTAATGAAAAACTGTTTTTT. Amino acid sequence: CASSPKLLSTNEKLFF. The rearrangement uses TRBV18 and TRBJ1-4; D uncertain. The length of the CDR3 is 16 residues. With 3 bases removed from V and 0 bases from J, the gap between germline ends came to 11 bases. CDR1 is KGHSH, CDR2 LQKENI, per germline.

The CDR3 DNA reads TGTGCCAGCAGCCCAGACAGGGGGAGCGGCTACACCTTC. Encoded protein: CASSPDRGSGYTF. The V gene is TRBV5-4, the J gene TRBJ1-2, with 9 bases fitting TRBD1. CDR1 is SGHNT, CDR2 YYREEE, per germline (reference sequence). Germline trimming cut 4 bases from V and 8 bases from J; bases unmatched to any gene: 6. The CDR3 length is 13 residues.

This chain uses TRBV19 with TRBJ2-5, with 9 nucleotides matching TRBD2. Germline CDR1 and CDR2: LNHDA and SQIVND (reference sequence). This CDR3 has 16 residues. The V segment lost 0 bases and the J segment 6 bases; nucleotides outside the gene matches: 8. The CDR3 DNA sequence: TGTGCCAGTAGTATAGAGGGGGCGGGAGGGCGCAAGACCCAGTACTTC. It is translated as CASSIEGAGGRKTQYF.

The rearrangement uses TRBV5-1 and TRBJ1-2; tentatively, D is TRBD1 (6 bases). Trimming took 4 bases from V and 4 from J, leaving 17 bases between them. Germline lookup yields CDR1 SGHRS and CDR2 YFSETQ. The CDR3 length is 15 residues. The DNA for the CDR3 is TGCGCCAGCAGCCCTCGGACAGACGACATCTATGGCTACACCTTC. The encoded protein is CASSPRTDDIYGYTF.

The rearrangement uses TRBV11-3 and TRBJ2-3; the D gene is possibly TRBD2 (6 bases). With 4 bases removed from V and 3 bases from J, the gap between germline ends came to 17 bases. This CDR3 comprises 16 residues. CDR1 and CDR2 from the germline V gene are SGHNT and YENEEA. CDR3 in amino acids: CASSSNRDSRTDTQYF. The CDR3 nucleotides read TGTGCCAGCAGCTCGAACCGGGACTCTCGAACAGATACGCAGTATTTT.

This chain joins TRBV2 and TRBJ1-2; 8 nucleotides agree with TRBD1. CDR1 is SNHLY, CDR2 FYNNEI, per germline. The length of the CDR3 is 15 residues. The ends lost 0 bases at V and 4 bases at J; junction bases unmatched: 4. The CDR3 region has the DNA TGTGCCAGCAGTGAAGCGAGGCAGGGGGCCTATGGCTACACCTTC. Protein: CASSEARQGAYGYTF.

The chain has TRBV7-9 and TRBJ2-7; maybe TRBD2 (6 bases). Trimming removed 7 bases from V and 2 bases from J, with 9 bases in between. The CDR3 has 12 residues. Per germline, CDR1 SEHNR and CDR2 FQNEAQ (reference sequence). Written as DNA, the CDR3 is TGTGCCAGCACTGGGGGGACCTACGAGCAGTACTTC. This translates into CASTGGTYEQYF.

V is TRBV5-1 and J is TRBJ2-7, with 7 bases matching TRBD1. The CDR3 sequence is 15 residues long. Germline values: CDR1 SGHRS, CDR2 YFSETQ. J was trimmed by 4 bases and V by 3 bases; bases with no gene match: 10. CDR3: CASSSSQDRRYEQYF. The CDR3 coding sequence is TGCGCCAGCAGCTCGAGCCAGGACAGGCGGTACGAGCAGTACTTC.

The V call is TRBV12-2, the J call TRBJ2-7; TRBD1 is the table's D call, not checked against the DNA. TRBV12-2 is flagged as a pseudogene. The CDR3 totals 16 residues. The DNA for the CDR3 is TGTGCAAGTCGCTTAGCCCTGGGACACAGCTCCTACGAGCAGTACTTC. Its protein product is CASRLALGHSSYEQYF.

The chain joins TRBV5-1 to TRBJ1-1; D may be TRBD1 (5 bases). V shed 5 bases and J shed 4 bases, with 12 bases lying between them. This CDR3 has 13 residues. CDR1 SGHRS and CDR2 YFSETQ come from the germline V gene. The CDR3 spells CASSSGGTTEAFF. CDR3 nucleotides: TGCGCCAGCAGTTCTGGGGGGACCACTGAAGCTTTCTTT.

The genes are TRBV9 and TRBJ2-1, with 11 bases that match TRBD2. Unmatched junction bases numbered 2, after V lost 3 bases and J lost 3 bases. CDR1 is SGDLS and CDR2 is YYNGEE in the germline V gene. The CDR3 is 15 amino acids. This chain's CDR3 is CASSATSGSYNEQFF. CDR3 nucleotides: TGTGCCAGCAGCGCAACTAGCGGGAGCTACAATGAGCAGTTCTTC.

DNA of the CDR3: TGTGCCAGCAGTTTATGGGGGGGGACCCAAGAGACCCAGTACTTC. Its translation: CASSLWGGTQETQYF. The V call is TRBV28, the J call TRBJ2-5, with 7 bases that match TRBD2. The CDR3 has 15 amino acids. Germline lookup yields CDR1 MDHEN and CDR2 SYDVKM. V gave up 0 bases and J gave up 1 base; unmatched junction bases: 2.

The CDR3 spells CASRRLSGTYDSYEQYF. The CDR3 DNA reads TGCGCCAGCAGACGGCTAAGCGGGACGTACGACTCCTACGAGCAGTACTTC. This rearrangement joins TRBV5-1 to TRBJ2-7, with 7 bases lining up with TRBD2. Germline assignment: CDR1 SGHRS and CDR2 YFSETQ. This CDR3 has 17 amino acids. The ends lost 5 bases at V and 0 bases at J; junction bases unmatched: 14.

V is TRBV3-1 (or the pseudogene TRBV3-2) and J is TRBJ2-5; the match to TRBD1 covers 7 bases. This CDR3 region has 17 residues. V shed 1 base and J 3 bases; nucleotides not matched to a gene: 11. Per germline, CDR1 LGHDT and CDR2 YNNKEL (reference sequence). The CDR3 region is CASSQARGQALKETQYF. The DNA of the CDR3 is TGTGCCAGCAGCCAAGCGAGGGGGCAGGCGTTAAAAGAGACCCAGTACTTC.

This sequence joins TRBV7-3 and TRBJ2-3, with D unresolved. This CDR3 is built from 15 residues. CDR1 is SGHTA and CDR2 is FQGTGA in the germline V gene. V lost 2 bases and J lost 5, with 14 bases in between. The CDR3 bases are TGTGCCAGCAGCTTACGGAAGGTGCAGGTAGATACGCAGTATTTT. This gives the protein CASSLRKVQVDTQYF.

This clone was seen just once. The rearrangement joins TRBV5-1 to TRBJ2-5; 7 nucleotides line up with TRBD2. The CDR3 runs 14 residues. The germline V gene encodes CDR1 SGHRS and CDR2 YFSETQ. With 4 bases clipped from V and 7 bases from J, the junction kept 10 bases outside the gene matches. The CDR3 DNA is TGCGCCAGCAGCCCGGAGGGTTTAGCGGGGACCCAGTACTTC. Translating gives CASSPEGLAGTQYF.

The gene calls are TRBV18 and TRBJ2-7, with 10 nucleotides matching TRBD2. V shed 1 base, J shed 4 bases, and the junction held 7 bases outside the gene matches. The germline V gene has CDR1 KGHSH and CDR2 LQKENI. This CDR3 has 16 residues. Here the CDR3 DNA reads TGTGCCAGCTCACCACGCACTAGCGGGGCCTTGTACGAGCAGTACTTC. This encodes CASSPRTSGALYEQYF.

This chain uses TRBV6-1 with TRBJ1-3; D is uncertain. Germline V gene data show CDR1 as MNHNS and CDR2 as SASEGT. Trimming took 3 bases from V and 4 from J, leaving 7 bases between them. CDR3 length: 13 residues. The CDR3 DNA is TGTGCCAGCAGTGAGTTGAGGGGAAACACCATATATTTT. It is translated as CASSELRGNTIYF.

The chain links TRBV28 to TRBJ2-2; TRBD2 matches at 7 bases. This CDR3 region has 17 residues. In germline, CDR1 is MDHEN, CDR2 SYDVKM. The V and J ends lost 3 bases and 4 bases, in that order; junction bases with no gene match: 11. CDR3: CASSLGAIAGVTGELFF. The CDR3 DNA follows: TGTGCCAGCAGTTTGGGAGCGATAGCGGGTGTCACCGGGGAGCTGTTTTTT.

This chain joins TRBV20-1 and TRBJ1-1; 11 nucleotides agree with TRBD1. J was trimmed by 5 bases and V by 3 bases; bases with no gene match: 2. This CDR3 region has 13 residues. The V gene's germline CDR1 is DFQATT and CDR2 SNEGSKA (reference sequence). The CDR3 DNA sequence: TGCAGTGCTAGTGGACAGGGGGCTACTGAAGCTTTCTTT. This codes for CSASGQGATEAFF.

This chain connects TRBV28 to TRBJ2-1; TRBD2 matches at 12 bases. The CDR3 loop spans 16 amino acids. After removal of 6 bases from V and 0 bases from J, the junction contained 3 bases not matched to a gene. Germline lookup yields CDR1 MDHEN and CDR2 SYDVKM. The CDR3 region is CASRTLAGGSYNEQFF. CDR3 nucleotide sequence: TGTGCCAGCAGGACACTAGCGGGGGGCTCCTACAATGAGCAGTTCTTC.

The CDR3 sequence is CASSAPDGVGTEAFF. CDR3 bases: TGTGCCAGTAGTGCCCCCGACGGGGTGGGCACTGAAGCTTTCTTT. The rearrangement uses TRBV19 and TRBJ1-1; D uncertain. Trimming took off 5 bases at V and 4 bases at J, with 17 bases between the two ends. The CDR3 is made up of 15 amino acids. The germline V gene has CDR1 LNHDA and CDR2 SQIVND (reference sequence).

The CDR3 DNA is TGTGCCAGCAGCCAAGGAGGGACAGGCCAGGGAAACACCATATATTTT. It specifies CASSQGGTGQGNTIYF. This rearrangement joins TRBV3-1 (or the pseudogene TRBV3-2) to TRBJ1-3, with 8 bases that match TRBD1. Per germline, CDR1 LGHDT and CDR2 YNNKEL (reference sequence). CDR3 size: 16 residues. V dropped 1 base and J dropped 4; count of bases not matched to a gene: 6.

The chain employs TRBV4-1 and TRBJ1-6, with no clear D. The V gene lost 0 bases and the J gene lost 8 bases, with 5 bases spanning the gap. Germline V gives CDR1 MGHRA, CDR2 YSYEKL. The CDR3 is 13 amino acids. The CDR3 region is CASSQDGHSPLHF. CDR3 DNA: TGCGCCAGCAGCCAAGATGGCCATTCACCCCTCCACTTT.

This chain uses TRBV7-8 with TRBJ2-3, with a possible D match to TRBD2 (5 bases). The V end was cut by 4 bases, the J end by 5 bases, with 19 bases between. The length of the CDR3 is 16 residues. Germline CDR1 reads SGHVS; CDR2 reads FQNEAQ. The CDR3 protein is CASSSNNLYAGDTQYF. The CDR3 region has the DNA TGTGCCAGCAGCTCGAACAACCTGTATGCGGGAGATACGCAGTATTTT.

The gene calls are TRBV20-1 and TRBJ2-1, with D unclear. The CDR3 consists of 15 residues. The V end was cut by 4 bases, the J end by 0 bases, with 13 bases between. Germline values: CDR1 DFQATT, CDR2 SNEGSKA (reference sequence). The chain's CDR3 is CSANDFTRSYNEQFF. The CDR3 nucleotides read TGCAGTGCTAATGATTTTACACGCTCCTACAATGAGCAGTTCTTC.

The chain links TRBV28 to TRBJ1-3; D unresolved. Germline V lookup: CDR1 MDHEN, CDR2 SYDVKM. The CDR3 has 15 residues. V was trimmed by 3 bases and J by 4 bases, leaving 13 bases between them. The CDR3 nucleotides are TGTGCCAGCAGTTTTATCCGTGCTGGCGGAAACACCATATATTTT. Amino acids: CASSFIRAGGNTIYF.